This T cell receptor beta chain was sequenced in a study of human T cells and chemical hapten exposure. Each CDR3 protein is one row after TCRdb ran MiXCR on the RACE reads. The sample comprises 97,000 or so distinct CDR3 sequences, about 28% of which are singletons, and under 13% rests with the top ten. Time point meaning: patch test 3, about 24 weeks after DPC sensitization. Specified treatment: therapeutic diphenylcyclopropenone sensitization with weekly scalp DPC. Trimming stripped 4 bases from V and 0 bases from J, with 19 bases between. Germline assignment: CDR1 SQVTM and CDR2 ANQGSEA. There are 17 residues in the CDR3.

The material was whole blood, obtained in connection with sensitization to the hapten diphenylcyclopropenone (DPC). The source of this sequence is a man aged 35 to 55 with alopecia areata. Some clones in this sample may be carry-over from other donors' samples. The chain carries TRBV29-1 and TRBJ2-4; the D gene is possibly TRBD1 (5 bases). The CDR3 DNA sequence: TGCAGCGTTGTTAGGGGCGATTGGACAATAGCCAAAAACATTCAGTACTTC. This encodes CSVVRGDWTIAKNIQYF.